The TCR beta chain described here comes from a study of shared clonotypes between healthy human individuals. Study-wide results and limits: The four-donor shared clonotypes exceeded non-shared clonotypes in generation probability, with non-shared ones scoring lower.

Note on this clone: Its antigen is still unknown.

V gave up 0 bases and J gave up 8 bases, with 8 bases separating them. Germline assignment: CDR1 MNHNY and CDR2 SVGAGI (reference sequence). There are 13 residues in the CDR3. Researchers divided each subset's genomic DNA evenly across several immunoSEQ plates. Repertoires were generated with immunoSEQ multiplex PCR, while TCRdb's copy carries only in-frame clones and drops some. The data show nearly 1,000,000 clones, more than 75% seen once. Sequencing used memory CD4+ T cells sorted from blood. Subset given: CD45RA-negative fraction. The clonotype originates from a man aged 18 to 30 in good health. The chain combines TRBV6-6 with TRBJ2-1; tentatively, D is TRBD1 (5 bases). CDR3 sequence: CASSYSEGDEQFF. For the CDR3, the DNA is TGTGCCAGCAGTTACTCGGAAGGGGATGAGCAGTTCTTC.